These T cell receptor beta chains were read from a single sample in a study of T-cell reconstitution after alpha-beta-depleted transplantation in children. Using its own MiXCR run on the PCR reads, TCRdb lists one record per CDR3 protein. In the table there are about 78,000 distinct CDR3 sequences, 13% to 15% of which are singletons. Here the sequenced sample was PBMCs, mostly from graft donor cells, taken 180 days after TCRalphabeta/CD19-depleted stem cell transplant. The receptors shown here come from a male patient between 2 and 10 years old who had a stem cell transplant for acute lymphoblastic leukemia, so the T cells may come from the graft donor. Both conserved end residues are part of each CDR3. Fields, in order: J gene, V gene, D gene, clone size, CDR3 DNA, CDR3 protein. A D gene is named only where the DNA matches it firmly. Size is omitted from some rows. Given values are once, few, many or a class for expanded clones.

j_gene: TRBJ2-5
v_gene: TRBV20-1
d_gene: -
abundance: -
CDR3nt: TGCAGTGAAAGGGCTACCCGGGAGACCCAGTACTTC
CDR3aa: CSERATRETQYF

j_gene: TRBJ2-3
v_gene: TRBV24-1
d_gene: -
abundance: -
CDR3nt: TGTGCCACCAGTGATTTACTTAGGGGAGCGGATACGCAGTATTTT
CDR3aa: CATSDLLRGADTQYF

j_gene: TRBJ1-2
v_gene: TRBV5-1
d_gene: -
abundance: few
CDR3nt: TGCGCCAGCAGCTTGAGCCGGGGAGAAGGGAGCGCCTATGGCTACACCTTC
CDR3aa: CASSLSRGEGSAYGYTF

j_gene: TRBJ2-5
v_gene: TRBV28
d_gene: -
abundance: few
CDR3nt: TGTGCCAGCAGTTTAAGGGGAAGGGCACCAGAGACCCAGTACTTC
CDR3aa: CASSLRGRAPETQYF

j_gene: TRBJ1-3
v_gene: TRBV28
d_gene: -
abundance: few
CDR3nt: TGTGCCAGCAGCTCAACAGCCTCTGGAAACACCATATATTTT
CDR3aa: CASSSTASGNTIYF

j_gene: TRBJ2-7
v_gene: TRBV7-2
d_gene: TRBD2
abundance: few
CDR3nt: TGTGCCAGCAGCTGGGACTACGGCTACGAGCAGTACTTC
CDR3aa: CASSWDYGYEQYF

j_gene: TRBJ2-3
v_gene: TRBV18
d_gene: -
abundance: medium-sized
CDR3nt: TGTGCCAGCTCACCGAGTCTAGTTCCAGGCCCAACAGATACGCAGTATTTT
CDR3aa: CASSPSLVPGPTDTQYF

j_gene: TRBJ2-7
v_gene: TRBV4-3
d_gene: -
abundance: few
CDR3nt: TGCGCCAGCAGCCAAGACAGGGGGGTATACGAGCAGTACTTC
CDR3aa: CASSQDRGVYEQYF

j_gene: TRBJ2-1
v_gene: TRBV18
d_gene: TRBD2
abundance: -
CDR3nt: TGTGCCAGCTCACCCCTTTTAAGGCTAGCGGGGTGGAATGAGCAGTTCTTC
CDR3aa: CASSPLLRLAGWNEQFF

j_gene: TRBJ2-2
v_gene: TRBV18
d_gene: -
abundance: few
CDR3nt: TGTGCCAGCTCATCCCGGGCCTACACCGGGGAGCTGTTTTTT
CDR3aa: CASSSRAYTGELFF

j_gene: TRBJ1-5
v_gene: TRBV24-1
d_gene: -
abundance: few
CDR3nt: TGTGCCACCAGTTCCCGGGGAGGCTCCAATCAGCCCCAGCATTTT
CDR3aa: CATSSRGGSNQPQHF

j_gene: TRBJ1-2
v_gene: TRBV9
d_gene: -
abundance: few
CDR3nt: TGTGCCAGCAGCGTAGCAAGTCGGGCCCCCGAAAGTGGCTACACCTTC
CDR3aa: CASSVASRAPESGYTF

j_gene: TRBJ2-1
v_gene: TRBV5-1
d_gene: -
abundance: -
CDR3nt: TGCGCCAGCAGCTTGGAGTTAGCCCATCCTTACAATGAGCAGTTCTTC
CDR3aa: CASSLELAHPYNEQFF

j_gene: TRBJ2-3
v_gene: TRBV29-1
d_gene: -
abundance: few
CDR3nt: TGCAGCGTTGCCCAATTTACTAGCACAGATACGCAGTATTTT
CDR3aa: CSVAQFTSTDTQYF

j_gene: TRBJ1-2
v_gene: TRBV12-3/TRBV12-4
d_gene: -
abundance: -
CDR3nt: TGTGCCAGCGTCAAAGGGAAGGCTTCACATGGCTACCCCTTC
CDR3aa: CASVKGKASHGYPF

j_gene: TRBJ1-5
v_gene: TRBV7-2
d_gene: -
abundance: few
CDR3nt: TGTGCCAGTAGGGGTGAATCCAATCAGCCCCAGCATTTT
CDR3aa: CASRGESNQPQHF

j_gene: TRBJ1-2
v_gene: TRBV7-2
d_gene: -
abundance: few
CDR3nt: TGTGCCAGCAGCTTAGGCTTCATGGATAACTATGGCTACACCTTC
CDR3aa: CASSLGFMDNYGYTF

j_gene: TRBJ2-1
v_gene: TRBV12-3/TRBV12-4
d_gene: -
abundance: -
CDR3nt: TGTGCCAGCAGTTTAAGGGCAGGGGGGTACAATGAGCAGTTCTTC
CDR3aa: CASSLRAGGYNEQFF

j_gene: TRBJ2-5
v_gene: TRBV29-1
d_gene: -
abundance: -
CDR3nt: TGCAGCGTTGAGCCAGGGAAAGAGACCCAGTACTTC
CDR3aa: CSVEPGKETQYF

j_gene: TRBJ2-7
v_gene: TRBV20-1
d_gene: TRBD2
abundance: many
CDR3nt: TGCAGTGCTAGGGGCTGGGGCGGGAGCTCCTACGAGCAGTACTTC
CDR3aa: CSARGWGGSSYEQYF

j_gene: TRBJ1-1
v_gene: TRBV6-5
d_gene: TRBD1
abundance: many
CDR3nt: TGTGCCAGCAGACGGACAGGCCTGGGAGGCGCTTTCTTT
CDR3aa: CASRRTGLGGAFF

j_gene: TRBJ2-7
v_gene: TRBV28
d_gene: TRBD1
abundance: -
CDR3nt: TGTGCCAGCATTCCGGCCGGGACAGCCGACTACGAGCAGTACTTC
CDR3aa: CASIPAGTADYEQYF

j_gene: TRBJ2-2
v_gene: TRBV9
d_gene: -
abundance: few
CDR3nt: TGTGCCAGCAGCGTAGACGGAGACAGGACAGCTCTATCTCGGGAGCTGTTTTTT
CDR3aa: CASSVDGDRTALSRELFF

j_gene: TRBJ1-3
v_gene: TRBV7-2
d_gene: -
abundance: -
CDR3nt: TGTGCCAGCAGCCTAACGGGGAGGGGAAACACCATATATTTT
CDR3aa: CASSLTGRGNTIYF

j_gene: TRBJ2-7
v_gene: TRBV20-1
d_gene: -
abundance: -
CDR3nt: TGCAGTGCTAGATGGCCTTCAACGGACCACGAGCAGTACTTC
CDR3aa: CSARWPSTDHEQYF

j_gene: TRBJ2-5
v_gene: TRBV14
d_gene: -
abundance: few
CDR3nt: TGTGCCAGCAGCCAAGGAAACCCGGGGGGCGAGACCCAGTACTTC
CDR3aa: CASSQGNPGGETQYF

j_gene: TRBJ2-7
v_gene: TRBV6-2/TRBV6-3
d_gene: -
abundance: few
CDR3nt: TGTGCCAGCAGTTACGCGACACACGGGGAGCAGTACTTC
CDR3aa: CASSYATHGEQYF

j_gene: TRBJ1-1
v_gene: TRBV7-2
d_gene: -
abundance: -
CDR3nt: TGTGCCAGCAGCTCCCTCCGGCGGCCTAGGACTGAAGCTTTCTTT
CDR3aa: CASSSLRRPRTEAFF

j_gene: TRBJ1-5
v_gene: TRBV12-3/TRBV12-4
d_gene: -
abundance: few
CDR3nt: TGTGCCAGCAGTCCCTATAGCAATCAGCCCCAGCATTTT
CDR3aa: CASSPYSNQPQHF

j_gene: TRBJ1-3
v_gene: TRBV10-3
d_gene: -
abundance: few
CDR3nt: TGTGCCATCAGCGGGGGTCTAGGAAACACCATATATTTT
CDR3aa: CAISGGLGNTIYF

j_gene: TRBJ1-1
v_gene: TRBV20-1
d_gene: -
abundance: -
CDR3nt: TGCAGTGCTAGCCATGGATACACTGAAGCTTTCTTT
CDR3aa: CSASHGYTEAFF

j_gene: TRBJ2-7
v_gene: TRBV18
d_gene: -
abundance: few
CDR3nt: TGTGCCAGCTCACCCCCACGGAAGGTTTCCTACGAGCAGTACTTC
CDR3aa: CASSPPRKVSYEQYF